The 15 T cell receptor beta chains listed next were all sequenced from one sample in a study of neurological immune-mediated disorders. TCRdb reanalysed the 5' RACE reads using MiXCR and keeps one entry per CDR3 protein. Here the sample spans about 10,000 distinct CDR3 sequences, 20% to 25% being singletons. The specimen was CD8+ T cells from blood. Receptors originate from a woman in her thirties or forties with multiple sclerosis.

This clonotype was detected many times. The V gene is TRBV11-2, the J gene TRBJ2-3; the D gene is possibly TRBD1 (5 bases). CDR1 is SGHAT, CDR2 FQNNGV, per germline. This CDR3 has 15 amino acids. The V end was cut by 2 bases, the J end by 0 bases, with 9 bases between. CDR3: CASSLRGESTDTQYF. The CDR3 DNA sequence: TGTGCCAGCAGCTTAAGGGGTGAAAGCACAGATACGCAGTATTTT.

By frequency in the sample, this clonotype is medium-sized. The chain has TRBV5-1 and TRBJ2-7; D ambiguous. The CDR3 is 13 residues long. V lost 5 bases to trimming and J lost 0 bases, with 9 bases between them. Germline CDR1 and CDR2: SGHRS and YFSETQ. In nucleotides, the CDR3 is TGCGCCAGCAGGATCGCCTCCTCCTACGAGCAGTACTTC. This sequence encodes CASRIASSYEQYF.

This clonotype has a handful of counts. The J gene is TRBJ2-7, the V gene TRBV5-1; TRBD2 might be the D (6 bases). Germline loops: CDR1 SGHRS, CDR2 YFSETQ. CDR3 length equals 17 residues. Trimming left V 4 bases short and J 3 bases short, with 23 bases between. CDR3 region: CASSPGGVNTGHYEQYF. The CDR3 nucleotides are TGCGCCAGCAGCCCGGGCGGGGTGAATACAGGCCACTACGAGCAGTACTTC.

This chain connects TRBV10-3 to TRBJ1-1; 9 bases match TRBD1. Germline CDR1 is ENHRY and CDR2 is SYGVKD. The V segment lost 0 bases and the J segment 3 bases; nucleotides outside the gene matches: 5. CDR3 length: 16 residues. In DNA form, the CDR3 reads TGTGCCATCAGTGAGTCGGAGACAGGGGGGTACACTGAAGCTTTCTTT. It yields the protein CAISESETGGYTEAFF.

This clonotype turned up a few times. CDR3 nucleotide sequence: TGTGCCAGCAGTGAATTTCGTCGGATTAATTCACCCCTCCACTTT. Encoded protein: CASSEFRRINSPLHF. This chain links TRBV2 with TRBJ1-6; D remains unclear. CDR1 and CDR2 from the germline V gene are SNHLY and FYNNEI. This CDR3 is 15 amino acids long. Trimming stripped 2 bases from V and 6 bases from J, with 11 bases between.

In this sample, this clonotype turned up many times. DNA for the CDR3: TGTGCCAGCAGCCAAGTTGACGGGCCCCTGGATGAAAAACTGTTTTTT. It translates to CASSQVDGPLDEKLFF. The gene calls are TRBV3-1 and TRBJ1-4, with D hard to call. The CDR3 contains 16 residues. Germline CDR1 reads LGHDT; CDR2 reads YNNKEL (reference sequence). Trimming shortened V by 1 base and J by 6 bases, and 15 bases separated the two germline ends.

At least ten counts were recorded for this clonotype. CDR3 amino acids: CASSSGLAGGSDTGELFF. The CDR3 nucleotides are TGTGCCAGCAGCTCCGGACTAGCGGGGGGATCGGACACCGGGGAGCTGTTTTTT. The rearrangement links TRBV7-9 to TRBJ2-2; TRBD2 matches at 14 bases. Germline CDR1 and CDR2: SEHNR and FQNEAQ (reference sequence). CDR3 length: 18 residues. V shed 4 bases, J shed 3 bases, and the junction held 7 bases outside the gene matches.

The chain uses TRBV7-2 and TRBJ2-7; D gene unclear. V was shortened by 7 bases and J by 2 bases, with 15 bases between the two germline ends. Per germline, CDR1 SGHTA and CDR2 FQGNSA. The CDR3 runs to 14 residues. The CDR3 sequence is CASTPGTDPYEQYF. CDR3 DNA: TGTGCCAGCACCCCGGGCACGGACCCCTACGAGCAGTACTTC.

This clonotype ranks as medium-sized. The rearrangement joins TRBV9 to TRBJ1-6, with D hard to call. Germline assignment: CDR1 SGDLS and CDR2 YYNGEE. V gave up 3 bases and J gave up 9 bases, with 16 bases separating them. This CDR3 is built from 15 residues. The CDR3 spells CASSATGSRASPLHF. The CDR3 coding sequence is TGTGCCAGCAGCGCGACGGGGAGTCGGGCTTCACCCCTCCACTTT. The full variable domain, completed using reference TRBV9 and TRBJ1-6, is DSGVTQTPKHLITATGQRVTLRCSPRSGDLSVYWYQQSLDQGLQFLIQYYNGEERAKGNILERFSAQQFPDLHSELNLSSLELGDSALYFCASSATGSRASPLHFGNGTRLTVT.

This clonotype was seen many times. This rearrangement joins TRBV3-1 to TRBJ2-6; D is possibly TRBD1 or TRBD2 (5 bases each). In germline, CDR1 is LGHDT, CDR2 YNNKEL (reference sequence). Trimming shortened V by 3 bases and J by 4 bases, and 13 bases separated the two germline ends. The CDR3 runs 16 residues. The CDR3 DNA is TGTGCCAGCAGCCAGTTCCCCGGGGCGGGGGCCAACGTCCTGACTTTC. The encoded protein is CASSQFPGAGANVLTF.

This clonotype was counted at least ten times. The V and J genes are TRBV4-1 and TRBJ2-5, with unresolved D. The CDR3 runs 13 residues. From germline, CDR1 is MGHRA and CDR2 YSYEKL. The germline V and J ends were trimmed by 6 bases and 5 bases, with 13 bases remaining between them. The CDR3 bases are TGCGCCAGCAGAGAGAAAATGAGGGAGACCCAGTACTTC. It is translated as CASREKMRETQYF.

Concerning this clonotype: Lacking the conserved final phenylalanine or tryptophan, this CDR3 likely reflects a read error. The chain recombines TRBV6-1 with TRBJ2-5; D gene unclear. V was trimmed by 11 bases and J by 0 bases, leaving 16 bases between them. The CDR3 runs 14 residues. Germline CDR1 MNHNS, CDR2 SASEGT. In DNA, the CDR3 is TGTGCCCAAGGAGATGGCGGAGACCAAGAGACCCAGTACCTG. It encodes CAQGDGGDQETQYL.

This clonotype is labeled as medium-sized (0.01 to 0.1%). The chain employs TRBV5-1 and TRBJ1-1; D uncertain. The germline V gene has CDR1 SGHRS and CDR2 YFSETQ. Trimming shortened V by 0 bases and J by 5 bases, and 11 bases separated the two germline ends. The CDR3 covers 14 residues. Written as DNA, the CDR3 is TGCGCCAGCAGCTTGGTTCCGGGCGGGACTGAAGCTTTCTTT. Protein sequence: CASSLVPGGTEAFF.

This clonotype is labeled medium-sized. The V gene is TRBV29-1, the J gene TRBJ1-2, with a tentative D call TRBD1 (5 bases). Germline loops: CDR1 SQVTM, CDR2 ANQGSEA. This CDR3 spans 12 amino acids. The V end lost 4 bases, the J end lost 7 bases, and 13 bases lay between the germline ends. The CDR3 bases are TGCAGCGTTGTGTGGGGGGATGGTGGCTACACCTTC. This gives the protein CSVVWGDGGYTF.

For this clonotype: One end of the junction is discordant with germline, which a read error may explain. This chain joins TRBV9 and TRBJ2-5, with a tentative D call TRBD2 (6 bases). Germline V gives CDR1 SGDLS, CDR2 YYNGEE. This CDR3 region has 15 residues. For the CDR3, the DNA is TGTGCCAGCAGCTTAGCGGTGGTCAGGCAAGATACCCAGTACTTC. Translated, it gives CASSLAVVRQDTQYF.